A selection of T cell receptor beta chains follows, all from one sample in a study of shared clonotypes between healthy human individuals. Here immunoSEQ multiplex PCR was the method, and the copy in TCRdb shows in-frame clones only, minus some. There are more than 2 million clones in the sample; roughly 94% occur only once, and 0.1% to 0.15% lies in the top ten. The sequenced material came from naive CD4+ T cells sorted from blood. The receptors derive from a young man in good health. Both conserved end residues are part of each CDR3. The D gene is left open where the match is weak. Clone size is given for some rows only: seen once, a few or many times, or a class if the clone is expanded.

j_call	v_call	d_call	clone_size	cdr3_nt	cdr3_aa
TRBJ2-2	TRBV18	-	-	TGTGCCAGCTCACCACCGGGATATGGCAACACCGGGGAGCTGTTTTTT	CASSPPGYGNTGELFF
TRBJ2-5	TRBV13	TRBD2	-	TGTGCCAGCAGCTCACCGCCCCTAGCGGGAGAACAAGAGACCCAGTACTTC	CASSSPPLAGEQETQYF
TRBJ1-5	TRBV4-1	-	-	TGCGCCAGCAGCCAAGCCCCGGACACCCTCGAGGGGCAGCCCCAGCATTTT	CASSQAPDTLEGQPQHF
TRBJ2-1	TRBV9	TRBD2	-	TGTGCCAGCAGCGCTAGCGGGATGGGTTACAATGAGCAGTTCTTC	CASSASGMGYNEQFF
TRBJ1-4	TRBV5-1	TRBD1	-	TGCGCCAGCGGGACAGGATCATCAGTGGGTGAAAAACTGTTTTTT	CASGTGSSVGEKLFF
TRBJ2-1	TRBV27	TRBD2	-	TGTGCCAGCAGTTTATCTGGCGGGAGGGCCTACAATGAGCAGTTCTTC	CASSLSGGRAYNEQFF
TRBJ1-6	TRBV5-1	-	-	TGCGCCAGCAGCTTGTCGCCGAATAATTCACCCCTCCACTTT	CASSLSPNNSPLHF
TRBJ2-1	TRBV5-1	-	-	TGCGCCAGCAGACGCCAGGGGTACTACAATGAGCAGTTCTTC	CASRRQGYYNEQFF
TRBJ2-5	TRBV29-1	-	-	TGCAGCGTTCCCGAGGGGGAGGAGACCCAGTACTTC	CSVPEGEETQYF
TRBJ1-6	TRBV6-1	TRBD1	-	TGTGCCAGCTGTCAGGGGGGTTCACCCCTCCACTTT	CASCQGGSPLHF
TRBJ2-1	TRBV7-9	TRBD2	-	TGTGCCAGCAGCTTAGGTAGCGGGAGATTCGATGAGCAGTTCTTC	CASSLGSGRFDEQFF
TRBJ2-3	TRBV28	TRBD2	-	TGTGCCAGCGGGACTAGCGGGGGGAGTAGGACAGATACGCAGTATTTT	CASGTSGGSRTDTQYF
TRBJ1-2	TRBV6-1	TRBD1	once	TGTGCCAGCAGTGAAACAGGGGGCTATGGCTACACCTTC	CASSETGGYGYTF
TRBJ2-1	TRBV6-5	-	-	TGTGCCAGCAGTCGCGGGGACGAGCAGTTCTTC	CASSRGDEQFF
TRBJ1-6	TRBV30	TRBD1	-	TGTGCCTGGAGGACAGGGGGCTATAATTCACCCCTCCACTTT	CAWRTGGYNSPLHF
TRBJ2-1	TRBV6-5	TRBD1	-	TGTGCCAGCAGTTACGATAAATGGACAGGCGAGCAGTTCTTC	CASSYDKWTGEQFF
TRBJ2-5	TRBV7-9	TRBD2	-	TGTGCCAGCAGTTCTTGGACTAGCGGGGCCCAAGAGACCCAGTACTTC	CASSSWTSGAQETQYF
TRBJ1-1	TRBV19	-	-	TGTGCCAGTAGCCCTGCCGGGACTATCTTCGGAAGCACTGAAGCTTTCTTT	CASSPAGTIFGSTEAFF
TRBJ2-7	TRBV5-4	TRBD1	-	TGTGCCAGCAGCTTGGGGCTCGGACAGGGCGAAGCAGGACGGGAGCAGTACTTC	CASSLGLGQGEAGREQYF
TRBJ2-3	TRBV14	-	-	TGTGCCAGCAGCCAGTACGATGCAGATACGCAGTATTTT	CASSQYDADTQYF
TRBJ2-2	TRBV6-5	-	-	TGTGCCAGCTTGAGAGGGAACACCGGGGAGCTGTTTTTT	CASLRGNTGELFF
TRBJ1-6	TRBV28	-	-	TGTGCCAGCAGTCCCCAAATTTCACCCCTCCACTTT	CASSPQISPLHF
TRBJ2-7	TRBV5-1	-	-	TGCGCCAGCAGCTTGACAGGCGACATCCCCTACGAGCAGTACTTC	CASSLTGDIPYEQYF
TRBJ1-3	TRBV18	TRBD1	-	TGTGCCAGCTCACCCAGACAGGGGGCTGGAAACACCATATATTTT	CASSPRQGAGNTIYF
TRBJ2-5	TRBV7-6	TRBD2	-	TGTGCCAGCAGCAGGGGACTAGCGAAAGAGACCCAGTACTTC	CASSRGLAKETQYF
TRBJ2-7	TRBV2	TRBD2	-	TGTGCCAGCAGTGAACATTTGGCGGGGGGGCCCGAGCAGTACTTC	CASSEHLAGGPEQYF
TRBJ1-2	TRBV28	-	-	TGTGCCAGCAGTGGGCCAGAGGGAAACTATGGCTACACCTTC	CASSGPEGNYGYTF
TRBJ2-1	TRBV18	TRBD1	-	TGTGCCAGCTCACCGGACAGGCTGGGGACCAATGAGCAGTTCTTC	CASSPDRLGTNEQFF
TRBJ2-6	TRBV28	-	-	TGTGCCAGCAGTTCCGGAGGCACCGGGGCCAACGTCCTGACTTTC	CASSSGGTGANVLTF
TRBJ2-5	TRBV7-2	TRBD1	-	TGTGCCAGCAGCCAAACTCAGGGGGCGTGGGAGACCCAGTACTTC	CASSQTQGAWETQYF
TRBJ1-6	TRBV5-1	TRBD1	once	TGCGCCAGCAGCTTCACAGGGGCTAATTCACCCCTCCACTTT	CASSFTGANSPLHF
TRBJ2-7	TRBV18	TRBD1	once	TGTGCCAGCTCATCACAGGGGGCCCTCTCCTACGAGCAGTACTTC	CASSSQGALSYEQYF
TRBJ2-7	TRBV27	TRBD2	-	TGTGCCAGCAGTAGGAGACTAGCGGGAGATCGAGAGCAGTACTTC	CASSRRLAGDREQYF
TRBJ1-2	TRBV10-3	-	-	TGTGCCATCAGGGGCGGTGGCTACACCTTC	CAIRGGGYTF
TRBJ2-7	TRBV7-9	-	once	TGTGCCAGCAGCTCCCAAGCCGAGCAGTACTTC	CASSSQAEQYF
TRBJ1-2	TRBV6-6	-	-	TGTGCCAGCCAGTCTCCGACAGCTACTAACTATGGCTACACCTTC	CASQSPTATNYGYTF
TRBJ2-1	TRBV25-1	-	-	TGTGCCAGCAGTGAATTGGTGGGGAACAATGAGCAGTTCTTC	CASSELVGNNEQFF
TRBJ2-7	TRBV10-3	-	-	TGTGCCATCAGTGGCCGGACAGACGAGCAGTACTTC	CAISGRTDEQYF
TRBJ2-2	TRBV5-4	-	-	TGTGCCAGCACCGACCCCCTGACAGCGGCGAACACCGGGGAGCTGTTTTTT	CASTDPLTAANTGELFF
TRBJ2-5	TRBV9	-	-	TGTGCCAGCAGCGTATCAAACGCCTACTCCCAAGAGACCCAGTACTTC	CASSVSNAYSQETQYF
TRBJ1-2	TRBV10-2	-	-	TGCGCCAGCAGTCCGGCCTATGGCTACACCTTC	CASSPAYGYTF
TRBJ2-4	TRBV5-1	TRBD1	-	TGCGCCAGCCTGGACCCGGGACAGGGTAACATTCAGTACTTC	CASLDPGQGNIQYF
TRBJ2-3	TRBV11-2	-	-	TGTGCCAGCAGCCCGGAGTTTGGTACGCAGTATTTT	CASSPEFGTQYF
TRBJ1-6	TRBV2	TRBD1	-	TGTGCCAGCGGAAGACAGGGGGCAGGAAATTCACCCCTCCACTTT	CASGRQGAGNSPLHF
TRBJ1-1	TRBV5-1	-	-	TGCGCCAGCAAATCAATCTGGATGAACACTGAAGCTTTCTTT	CASKSIWMNTEAFF
TRBJ1-5	TRBV11-2	-	-	TGTGCCAGCAGCTTAGTCGGTCACAATCAGCCCCAGCATTTT	CASSLVGHNQPQHF
TRBJ2-7	TRBV18	-	-	TGTGCCAGCTCACCTAATTCCGGGACCTACGAGCAGTACTTC	CASSPNSGTYEQYF
TRBJ1-4	TRBV28	TRBD1	-	TGTGCCAGCAGTTCCGGGACAGGGAATGAAAAACTGTTTTTT	CASSSGTGNEKLFF
TRBJ2-4	TRBV7-9	TRBD1	-	TGTGCCAGCAGCCCGGGACAGGGCAGTCACATTCAGTACTTC	CASSPGQGSHIQYF
TRBJ2-7	TRBV21-1	-	-	TGTGCCAGCAACACCGGGACCTGTACATACGAGCAGTACTTC	CASNTGTCTYEQYF
TRBJ1-6	TRBV5-1	-	-	TGCGCCAGCAGCCCCCACTATCAGGGTACGGGGTCACCCCTCCACTTT	CASSPHYQGTGSPLHF